What follows describes a single T cell receptor (beta chain). The antigen is unknown. The data belong to a study of T-cell memory formation after mild COVID-19. Study outcomes and limitations: Prior to infection, memory already included some responding clones, suggesting cross-reactive memory joined. While clones contracting from day 15 to 85 were balanced between CD4 and CD8, later expanders leaned CD4+.

This CDR3 spans 14 amino acids. Germline CDR1 is SGHVS and CDR2 is FNYEAQ. V gave up 4 bases and J gave up 5 bases; unmatched junction bases: 8. Amplification by 5'RACE using constant-segment primers produced TCR alpha and TCR beta cDNA libraries that carried sample barcodes and UMIs. TCRdb processed the 5' RACE reads anew with MiXCR; each CDR3 protein has one entry. The sample records 250,000 to 350,000 distinct CDR3 sequences, about a sixth being singletons. The TCR comes from a young man who had mild COVID-19 (a few samples of this study predate the infection). Cell type and time point are not known. The source material was PBMCs or a T cell subset sorted from them (not recorded which). The V gene is TRBV7-6, the J gene TRBJ2-7; 7 bases align to TRBD1. DNA of the CDR3: TGTGCCAGCAGCTCCCGATTCAGGGGGAACGAGCAGTACTTC. Residues: CASSSRFRGNEQYF.